Sequencing of this TCR beta chain was carried out in a study of blood T cell repertoires in COVID-19. Produced via immunoSEQ multiplex PCR; TCRdb's table is partial and in-frame only. The sample lists roughly 80,000 clones; about 88% were seen once. The sequence derives from a human donor in a cohort sampled during active COVID-19. Sequencing was carried out using peripheral blood.

CDR3 in amino acids: CASISRTLNTEAFF. The CDR3 DNA reads as TGTGCCAGCATTAGCAGGACATTGAACACTGAAGCTTTCTTT. V and J are TRBV2 and TRBJ1-1, with TRBD1 as a possible D gene (5 bases). Germline V gives CDR1 SNHLY, CDR2 FYNNEI. Trimming took 7 bases from V and 0 from J, leaving 12 bases between them. This CDR3 region has 14 residues.